This T cell receptor beta chain is from a study of beta chain features in type 1 diabetes. Study-wide results and caveats: Moderate but significant shortening of TCRB CDR3s was recorded in all four CD4+ subsets from Type 1 diabetes patients.

Expressed TCRB transcripts were sequenced, since all the RNA that had been isolated was reverse transcribed. Clones were read by immunoSEQ multiplex PCR, and TCRdb kept only the in-frame ones, dropping some. The data show under 550,000 clones, approximately 10% seen once. CD4+ naive, central memory, regulatory and stem cell-like memory cells were sorted via CD45RO/CCR7/CD25/CD127/CD95/CD27. This clone was observed a few times. Its target is unknown. This CDR3 region has 16 residues. The germline CDR1 and CDR2 sequences are LGHNA and YNFKEQ. With V trimmed by 3 bases and J by 5 bases, 1 base remained unmatched.

Sample: naive CD4+ T cells from blood. The V gene is TRBV4-2, the J gene TRBJ2-2, with 15 bases fitting TRBD2. This receptor was taken from a woman under 30 in good health. The CDR3, as DNA: TGTGCCAGCAGCCAGGGACTAGCGGGAGGTACCGGGGAGCTGTTTTTT. This translates into CASSQGLAGGTGELFF.